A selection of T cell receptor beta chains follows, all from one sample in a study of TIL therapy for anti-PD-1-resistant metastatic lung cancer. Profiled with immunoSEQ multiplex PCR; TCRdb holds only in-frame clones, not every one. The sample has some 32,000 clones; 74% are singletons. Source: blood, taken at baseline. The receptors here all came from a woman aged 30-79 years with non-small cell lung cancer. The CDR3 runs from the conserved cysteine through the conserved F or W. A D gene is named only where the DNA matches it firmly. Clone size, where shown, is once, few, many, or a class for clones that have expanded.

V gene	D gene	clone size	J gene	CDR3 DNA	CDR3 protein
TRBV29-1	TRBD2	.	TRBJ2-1	TGCAGCGTCGAAAGGACTAGCGGGCCACTTGAGCAGTTCTTC	CSVERTSGPLEQFF
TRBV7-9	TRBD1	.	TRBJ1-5	TGTGCCAGCAGCTTCTGGGGAGGGACAGGGCGCCCGGTAAGGCCCCAGCATTTT	CASSFWGGTGRPVRPQHF
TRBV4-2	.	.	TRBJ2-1	TGTGCCAGCAGCCATTTTATGGGCAATGAGCAGTTCTTC	CASSHFMGNEQFF
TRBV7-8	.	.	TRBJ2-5	TGTGCCAGCAGCTTAATTGCGGAGACCCAGTACTTC	CASSLIAETQYF
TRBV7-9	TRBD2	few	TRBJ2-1	TGTGCCAGCAGCCCGCAAGGACTAGGGCTGGGCGATGAGCAGTTCTTC	CASSPQGLGLGDEQFF
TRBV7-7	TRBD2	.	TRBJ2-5	TGTGCCAGCAGCTTAGAGCTAGCGGGAGAAGGAGAGACCCAGTACTTC	CASSLELAGEGETQYF
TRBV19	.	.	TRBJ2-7	TGTGCCAGTAGTTCCTCCGGGACTGTCCCGGCCGAGCAGTACTTC	CASSSSGTVPAEQYF
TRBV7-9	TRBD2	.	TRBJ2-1	TGTGCCAGCAGCTTTAGACTAGCGGGGTCACAATCACATGAGCAGTTCTTC	CASSFRLAGSQSHEQFF
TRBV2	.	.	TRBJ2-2	TGTGCCAGCAGTGCAGGAATGAACACCGGGGAGCTGTTTTTT	CASSAGMNTGELFF
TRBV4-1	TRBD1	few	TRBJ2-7	TGCGCCAGCAGCCAAGGGGACAGGGCCTACGAGCAGTACTTC	CASSQGDRAYEQYF
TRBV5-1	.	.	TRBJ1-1	TGCGCCAGCAGCTTGGACAGGGACACTGAAGCTTTCTTT	CASSLDRDTEAFF
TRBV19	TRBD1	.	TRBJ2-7	TGTGCCAGTAGTTCCACGAGACAGGGATACGAGCAGTACTTC	CASSSTRQGYEQYF
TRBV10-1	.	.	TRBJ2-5	TGCGCCAGCAGTGAGTCCGGCCTCCACCAAGAGACCCAGTACTTC	CASSESGLHQETQYF
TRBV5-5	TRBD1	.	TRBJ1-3	TGTGCCAGCAGCTTGCAGGGGGCTGGAAACACCATATATTTT	CASSLQGAGNTIYF
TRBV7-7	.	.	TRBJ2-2	TGTGCCAGCAGCCAGGGACCAAACACCGGGGAGCTGTTTTTT	CASSQGPNTGELFF
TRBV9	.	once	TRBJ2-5	TGTGCCAGCAGCCCCCGACTATGGGTCCAAGAGACCCAGTACTTC	CASSPRLWVQETQYF
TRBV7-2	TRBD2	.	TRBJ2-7	TGTGCCAGCAGCTTAAGACATGGGAGGGACGAGCAGTACTTC	CASSLRHGRDEQYF
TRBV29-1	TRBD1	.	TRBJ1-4	TGCAGCGTTGAGGACAGGGGACGGGATGAAAAACTGTTTTTT	CSVEDRGRDEKLFF
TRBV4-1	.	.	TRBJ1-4	TGCGCCAGCAAATCCACCGCAACTAATGAAAAACTGTTTTTT	CASKSTATNEKLFF
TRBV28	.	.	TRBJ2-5	TGTGCCAGCAGATCTACAGGGAAAGAGACCCAGTACTTC	CASRSTGKETQYF
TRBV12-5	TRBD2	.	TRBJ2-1	TGTGCTAGTCGGGCTAGCGGGAGATATGAGCAGTTCTTC	CASRASGRYEQFF
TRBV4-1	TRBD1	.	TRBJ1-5	TGCGCCAGCAGCCAAGAATCGGCAGGGGGCGCATTTCAGCCCCAGCATTTT	CASSQESAGGAFQPQHF
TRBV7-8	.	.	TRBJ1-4	TGTGCCAGCAGCTTCCGTCTTGCAACTAATGAAAAACTGTTTTTT	CASSFRLATNEKLFF
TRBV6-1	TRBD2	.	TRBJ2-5	TGTGCCAGCAGTCGGTCTAGCGGGAGGCAAGAGACCCAGTACTTC	CASSRSSGRQETQYF
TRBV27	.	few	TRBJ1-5	TGTGCCAGCAGGTTAAGTCAGGTAGGGAATCAGCCCCAGCATTTT	CASRLSQVGNQPQHF
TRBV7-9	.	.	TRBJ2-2	TGTGCCAGCAGCTTAGCCAGGGGGAACACCGGGGAGCTGTTTTTT	CASSLARGNTGELFF
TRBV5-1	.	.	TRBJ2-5	TGCGCCAGCAGCTCGGGCGCCCGGGAGACCCAGTACTTC	CASSSGARETQYF
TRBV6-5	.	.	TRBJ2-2	TGTGCCAGCAGTCCCGGCCAGTTGAATACCGGGGAGCTGTTTTTT	CASSPGQLNTGELFF
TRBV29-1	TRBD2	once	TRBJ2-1	TGCAGCGCAGAAAAGCGGGATAGGGCTTTCAATGAGCAGTTCTTC	CSAEKRDRAFNEQFF
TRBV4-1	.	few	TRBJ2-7	TGCGCCAGCAGCCTCGGGACAAACTCCTACGAGCAGTACTTC	CASSLGTNSYEQYF
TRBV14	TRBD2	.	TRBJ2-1	TGTGCCAGCAGCCAACTTTACGACGCCAACCGGGCTAGCGGGACATTGTACAATGAGCAGTTCTTC	CASSQLYDANRASGTLYNEQFF
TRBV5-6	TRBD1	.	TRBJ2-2	TGTGCCAGCAGCTTATTGACAGGGGGAGATAGCGGGGAGCTGTTTTTT	CASSLLTGGDSGELFF
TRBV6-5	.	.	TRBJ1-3	TGTGCCAGCAGTTCATCTGGGGCTATCTCTGGAAACACCATATATTTT	CASSSSGAISGNTIYF
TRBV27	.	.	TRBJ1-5	TGTGCCAGCAGTTTTACGGTGGGTAGCAATCAGCCCCAGCATTTT	CASSFTVGSNQPQHF
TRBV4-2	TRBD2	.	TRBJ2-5	TGTGCCAGCAGCCAAGACCTAGCGGGAGTGGGGCAAGAGACCCAGTACTTC	CASSQDLAGVGQETQYF
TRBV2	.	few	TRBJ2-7	TGTGCCAGCAGACCACCGTATTACGAGCAGTACTTC	CASRPPYYEQYF
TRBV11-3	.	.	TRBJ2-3	TGTGCCAGCAGCGCCGACCACCTCACAGATACGCAGTATTTT	CASSADHLTDTQYF
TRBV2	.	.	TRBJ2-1	TGTGCCAGCAGTCCTGTCACTCAAAGGGGAAATGAGCAGTTCTTC	CASSPVTQRGNEQFF
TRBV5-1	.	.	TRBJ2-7	TGCGCCAGCAGCTTGGGGACTCCTCCTCAGCAGTACTTC	CASSLGTPPQQYF
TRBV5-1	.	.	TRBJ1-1	TGCGCCAGCAGCTTGGATCAGGGGTCTGAAGCTTTCTTT	CASSLDQGSEAFF
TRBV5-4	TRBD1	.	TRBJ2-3	TGTGCCAGCAGCCCCACGTCAGGGGGCGGCACAGATACGCAGTATTTT	CASSPTSGGGTDTQYF
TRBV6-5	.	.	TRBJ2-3	TGTGCCAGCAGGGAGGTGGGAACAGATACGCAGTATTTT	CASREVGTDTQYF
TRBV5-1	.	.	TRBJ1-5	TGCGCCAGCAGCTTGTCGTTAGGGGATCAGCCCCAGCATTTT	CASSLSLGDQPQHF
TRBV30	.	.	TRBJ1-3	TGTGCCTGGAGTTACCAGGGTGGAAACACCATATATTTT	CAWSYQGGNTIYF
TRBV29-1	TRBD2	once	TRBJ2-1	TGCAGCGGGGACTATAATAATGAGCAGTTCTTC	CSGDYNNEQFF
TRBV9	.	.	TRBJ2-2	TGTGCCAGCAGCGTTAATCCGGGGCCGAACACCGGGGAGCTGTTTTTT	CASSVNPGPNTGELFF
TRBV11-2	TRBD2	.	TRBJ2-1	TGTGCCAGCAGACCCCCCGGGACTAGCGTCTACAATGAGCAGTTCTTC	CASRPPGTSVYNEQFF
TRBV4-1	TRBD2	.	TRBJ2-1	TGCGCCAGCAGCCTACTAGCGGAGAACAATGAGCAGTTCTTC	CASSLLAENNEQFF
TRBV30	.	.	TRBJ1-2	TGTGCCTGGAAGCCGGGGGAAGGCTATGGCTACACCTTC	CAWKPGEGYGYTF
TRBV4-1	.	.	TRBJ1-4	TGCGCCAGCAGCCCCAGTGGGACGGGAAATGAAAAACTGTTTTTT	CASSPSGTGNEKLFF